The rows below give T cell receptor beta chains drawn from one sample of a study of blood T cell repertoires in COVID-19. TCRdb's table, derived via immunoSEQ multiplex PCR, lists solely in-frame clones and lacks some. The sample holds about 120,000 clones, over 75% seen once. The source material was peripheral blood. These receptors were collected from a human donor with active COVID-19. The donor label of this sample is uncertain. Each CDR3 is given with its conserved first and last residue.

TRBJ1-2	TRBV7-2	CASSKREGRNYGYTF
TRBJ1-3	TRBV18	CASSPRAHRDGNTIYF
TRBJ1-3	TRBV12-3/TRBV12-4	CASSLAGPRYF
TRBJ2-1	TRBV9	CASSASLQGSYNEQFF
TRBJ1-2	TRBV28	CASSTGARNHYGYTF
TRBJ1-6	TRBV10-3	CAISEPSGRGEALHF
TRBJ1-4	TRBV28	CASRPGQPNEKLFF
TRBJ1-4	TRBV7-2	CASSLVWGQDEKLFF
TRBJ1-1	TRBV6-6	CASIYRDRANAFF
TRBJ1-2	TRBV28	CASSSTGQRYGYTF
TRBJ1-3	TRBV30	CAWSVISRNSGNTIYF
TRBJ1-2	TRBV7-9	CASSFDRHYGYTF
TRBJ1-1	TRBV12-3/TRBV12-4	CASSLNPRTEAFF
TRBJ2-5	TRBV5-4	CASSPRGQRGAETQYF
TRBJ2-5	TRBV27	CASSRVSGKETQYF
TRBJ2-5	TRBV7-3	CASSLMGGSGETQYF
TRBJ2-3	TRBV9	CASRLGVTTDTQYF